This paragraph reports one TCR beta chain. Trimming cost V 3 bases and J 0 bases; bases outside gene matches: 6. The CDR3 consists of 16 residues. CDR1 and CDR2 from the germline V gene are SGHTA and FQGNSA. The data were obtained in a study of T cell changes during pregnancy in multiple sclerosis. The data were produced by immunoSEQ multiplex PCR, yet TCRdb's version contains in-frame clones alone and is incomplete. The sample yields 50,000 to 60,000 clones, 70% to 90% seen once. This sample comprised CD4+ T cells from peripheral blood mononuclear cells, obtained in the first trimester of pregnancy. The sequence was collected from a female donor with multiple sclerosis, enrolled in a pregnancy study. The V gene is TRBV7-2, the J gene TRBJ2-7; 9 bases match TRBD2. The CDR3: CASSLGTSTSSYEQYF. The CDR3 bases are TGTGCCAGCAGCTTGGGGACTAGCACGAGCTCCTACGAGCAGTACTTC.